The sequence of this T cell receptor (beta chain) was determined in a study of blood T cell repertoires in COVID-19. Turning to the study itself: The study drew acute and convalescent COVID-19 samples from the United States, Italy and Spain. PBMCs, B-cell-depleted T cells, or T cells were the source of the cDNA or gDNA that made up the material.

Data came from immunoSEQ multiplex PCR; TCRdb stores just in-frame clones and leaves some out. The repertoire holds approximately 210,000 clones, with just under 85% as singletons. Germline V CDR1 and CDR2: MDHEN, SYDVKM. J was trimmed by 1 base and V by 8 bases; bases with no gene match: 17. The CDR3 runs to 18 residues. This clone appeared once. The specimen was peripheral blood. V gene TRBV28 combines with J gene TRBJ2-3; 8 bases agree with TRBD1. This receptor was obtained from a woman between 70 and 85 years old with active or convalescent COVID-19. CDR3 DNA sequence: TGTGCCAGCTTCCCTGGCCCAGGGGGCTTCTTGGGCACAGATACGCAGTATTTT. This sequence encodes CASFPGPGGFLGTDTQYF.